This T cell receptor (beta chain) was sequenced for a study of response to subunit inactivated influenza vaccine. Germline V gene sequence: CDR1 SGHTA, CDR2 FQGTGA. V lost 5 bases to trimming and J lost 6 bases; unmatched junction nucleotides: 10. This CDR3 spans 16 amino acids. MiXCR, run by TCRdb on the RT-PCR reads, gives a single entry per CDR3 protein. The sample consists of hundreds of thousands of distinct CDR3 sequences, about 20% of them appearing once. This TCR was sampled from a man in his fifties or sixties who received an inactivated influenza vaccine. V is TRBV7-3 and J is TRBJ2-1; TRBD2 agrees at 10 bases. The source material was PBMCs from blood, sampled less than 22 months after vaccination. CDR3 sequence reads: CASSASGASGSNEQFF. CDR3 in DNA: TGTGCCAGCAGCGCCTCCGGGGCTAGCGGGAGCAATGAGCAGTTCTTC.